This TCR beta chain comes out of a study of blood T cell repertoires in COVID-19. The overall study: Whether acute or convalescent, the COVID-19 samples came from the United States, Italy and Spain. The cDNA or gDNA used as material had been derived from T cells, B-cell-depleted T cells, or PBMCs.

As originally analysed: Reference gene primer amplification in the assay estimated nucleated cell counts. Only in-frame clones appear in the TCRdb table, and some are missing; sequencing was by immunoSEQ multiplex PCR. That table gives V, J and clone size, and the DNA gave D and trimming. Of approximately 93,000 clones detected, 70% to 90% appear once; the ten largest clones hold around a quarter. The CDR3 contains 15 residues. CDR1 is SGHRS, CDR2 YFSETQ, per germline. V lost 0 bases, J lost 2 bases, and 12 bases lay in between. The TCR originated in a man aged 50 to 60 with active or convalescent COVID-19. Specimen: peripheral blood. The chain couples TRBV5-1 to TRBJ2-7; TRBD2 is a possible D gene (5 bases). CDR3 sequence (DNA): TGCGCCAGCAGCTTGGAGCCTTCGGGGACCTACGAGCAGTACTTC. Translated, it gives CASSLEPSGTYEQYF.